Listed here are 2 T cell receptor beta chains from one sample, sequenced in a study of blood T cell repertoires in COVID-19. Only in-frame clones appear in the TCRdb table, and some are missing; sequencing was by immunoSEQ multiplex PCR. Among about 240,000 clones listed, about 80% were seen once. The sample consisted of peripheral blood. The receptors were sampled from a woman of 80 years or more with acute or convalescent COVID-19.

V gene TRBV28 combines with J gene TRBJ2-1; 11 nucleotides align to TRBD1. The CDR3 runs to 16 residues. V lost 5 bases and J lost 6; bases outside the gene matches: 9. CDR1 MDHEN and CDR2 SYDVKM come from the germline V gene. The CDR3 loop is CASSTPDRGRINEQFF. In DNA, the CDR3 is TGTGCCAGCAGTACCCCGGACAGGGGGCGGATCAATGAGCAGTTCTTC.

The CDR3 sequence: CASSEAARVGVPGYNEQFF. As DNA, the CDR3 is TGTGCCAGCAGTGAAGCGGCTAGGGTCGGGGTTCCGGGTTACAATGAGCAGTTCTTC. The chain employs TRBV6-1 and TRBJ2-1, with a tentative D call TRBD2 (5 bases). The V and J ends lost 0 bases and 4 bases respectively, with 22 bases between them. This CDR3 is 19 amino acids long. Looked up from germline, CDR1 is MNHNS and CDR2 is SASEGT.